The T cell receptor (beta chain) described here comes from a study of CD8+ T cells in alopecia areata. Reverse transcription of extracted RNA yielded cDNA, which provided the sequencing template. The table came from immunoSEQ multiplex PCR; TCRdb's copy has only in-frame clones and leaves some out. In the table there are 150,000 or so clones, 87% of which are singletons. Worth noting for this clone: A read error may produce the germline difference seen at one junction end.

The CDR3 contains 12 residues. Germline V gene lookup returns CDR1 MNHNS and CDR2 SASEGT. The chain has TRBV6-1 and TRBJ2-7; D is uncertain. The sample in question was CD8+ T cells sorted from blood, obtained at week 0. The origin of this receptor is a human donor with alopecia areata. CDR3 bases: TGTGCCAGCAGTGAATTGACACCGGGCGTCCTCTTC. It encodes CASSELTPGVLF.